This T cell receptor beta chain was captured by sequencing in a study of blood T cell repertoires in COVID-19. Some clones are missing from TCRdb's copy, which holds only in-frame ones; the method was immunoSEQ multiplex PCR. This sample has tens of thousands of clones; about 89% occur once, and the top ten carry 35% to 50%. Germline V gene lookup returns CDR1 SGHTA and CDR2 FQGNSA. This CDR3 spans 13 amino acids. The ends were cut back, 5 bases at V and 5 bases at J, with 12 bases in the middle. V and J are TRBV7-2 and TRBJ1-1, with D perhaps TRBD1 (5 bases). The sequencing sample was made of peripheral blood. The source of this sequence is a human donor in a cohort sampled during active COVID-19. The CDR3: CASSTVGTTEAFF. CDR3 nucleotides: TGTGCCAGCAGCACAGTAGGGACTACTGAAGCTTTCTTT. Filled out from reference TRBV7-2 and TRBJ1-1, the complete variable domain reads GAGVSQSPSNKVTEKGKDVELRCDPISGHTALYWYRQSLGQGLEFLIYFQGNSAPDKSGLPSDRFSAERTGGSVSTLTIQRTQQEDSAVYLCASSTVGTTEAFFGQGTRLTVV.